One sample yielded the 26 T cell receptor beta chains listed below, sequenced in a study of response to subunit inactivated influenza vaccine. TCRdb redid the calling of the RT-PCR reads with MiXCR, one entry per CDR3 protein. The sample gives 400,000 to 650,000 distinct CDR3 sequences, 7.2% of which show up once; around 13% is in the top ten. The source was PBMCs from blood, collected about 24 months after vaccination. The receptors derive from a man between 50 and 70 years old who received an inactivated influenza vaccine.

This clonotype appeared a few times. This chain connects TRBV20-1 to TRBJ2-1, with 8 bases matching TRBD2. The CDR3 has 13 amino acids. Germline values: CDR1 DFQATT, CDR2 SNEGSKA (reference sequence). J was trimmed by 6 bases and V by 7 bases; bases with no gene match: 8. CDR3 bases: TGCAGTGTTTTAGCGGGAAGGGTCAATGAGCAGTTCTTC. Translating gives CSVLAGRVNEQFF.

This clonotype was observed a few times. This chain uses TRBV7-2 with TRBJ2-1; D not certain. Trimming pared 4 bases from V and 8 bases from J, leaving 12 bases between. Germline loops: CDR1 SGHTA, CDR2 FQGNSA. CDR3 length: 13 amino acids. The CDR3 sequence is CASSSRPRDEQFF. The CDR3 DNA follows: TGTGCCAGCAGCTCGCGACCCCGCGATGAGCAGTTCTTC. The full variable domain, in which reference TRBV7-2 and TRBJ2-1 provide the parts outside the CDR3, is GAGVSQSPSNKVTEKGKDVELRCDPISGHTALYWYRQSLGQGLEFLIYFQGNSAPDKSGLPSDRFSAERTGGSVSTLTIQRTQQEDSAVYLCASSSRPRDEQFFGPGTRLTVL.

This clonotype was counted many times. V and J are TRBV20-1 and TRBJ1-1, with 7 nucleotides matching TRBD1. The CDR3 consists of 12 residues. Germline CDR1 DFQATT, CDR2 SNEGSKA (reference sequence). The CDR3 loop is CSARTGGTEAFF. CDR3 coding DNA: TGCAGCGCCCGGACAGGAGGGACTGAAGCTTTCTTT.

With respect to this clonotype: A much larger clonotype is one base distant, so this may be a read error. The CDR3 DNA is TGTGCCAGCAGTTTCGGAGGGAGGTACTACAATGAGAAGTTCTTC. Protein product: CASSFGGRYYNEKFF. This chain joins TRBV12-3 or TRBV12-4 and TRBJ2-1; tentative D call: TRBD2 (6 bases). The CDR3 sequence is 15 residues long.

The chain has TRBV29-1 and TRBJ1-1; 7 bases are shared with TRBD1. CDR3 size: 12 residues. With V trimmed by 5 bases and J by 7 bases, 7 bases remained unmatched. CDR1 and CDR2 (germline): SQVTM, ANQGSEA. In DNA, the CDR3 is TGCAGCGTTCTACCGACAGGGTTTGAAGCTTTCTTT. This codes for CSVLPTGFEAFF. Variable domain in full (rest from reference TRBV29-1 and TRBJ1-1): SAVISQKPSRDICQRGTSLTIQCQVDSQVTMMFWYRQQPGQSLTLIATANQGSEATYESGFVIDKFPISRPNLTFSTLTVSNMSPEDSSIYLCSVLPTGFEAFFGQGTRLTVV.

This clonotype appeared a few times. J is TRBJ2-2 and V is TRBV6-5; 7 nucleotides match TRBD1. V lost 0 bases, J lost 2 bases, and 6 bases stayed unmatched. The CDR3 is made up of 17 amino acids. Germline CDR1 reads MNHEY; CDR2 reads SVGAGI. The CDR3 region is CASSYSGQSANTGELFF. The CDR3 DNA reads TGTGCCAGCAGTTACTCGGGACAGAGTGCTAACACCGGGGAGCTGTTTTTT.

The table lists this clonotype with many counts. This chain uses TRBV10-3 with TRBJ2-3; D might be TRBD1 or TRBD2, each matching 5 bases. CDR1 is ENHRY, CDR2 SYGVKD, per germline. This CDR3 region has 14 residues. The V end lost 6 bases, the J end lost 6 bases, and 16 bases lay between the germline ends. The CDR3 bases are TGTGCCATCAGGAATGAGATGGGGACGGATACGCAGTATTTT. Translating gives CAIRNEMGTDTQYF.

The rearrangement links TRBV30 to TRBJ2-1; no reliable D call. The germline V gene has CDR1 GTSNPN and CDR2 SVGIG (reference sequence). The CDR3 contains 14 residues. Trimming cost V 3 bases and J 10 bases, with 19 bases left between them. The CDR3 bases are TGTGCCTGGAGGTATAGAGGCCCTTTGGGGGAGCAGTTCTTC. Protein: CAWRYRGPLGEQFF.

At least ten counts were recorded for this clonotype. CDR3 nucleotide sequence: TGCGCCAGCAGCTTGGCGACAGGGTGGACTGAAAAACTGTTTTTT. Translation: CASSLATGWTEKLFF. The chain joins TRBV5-1 to TRBJ1-4, with TRBD1 matching 7 bases. This CDR3 region has 15 residues. From germline, CDR1 is SGHRS and CDR2 YFSETQ. Unmatched junction bases numbered 6, after V lost 0 bases and J lost 7 bases.

In its sample, this clonotype was seen a few times. The rearrangement uses TRBV20-1 and TRBJ2-2, with D possibly TRBD2 on 6 matching bases. V was shortened by 5 bases and J by 6 bases, with 22 bases between the two germline ends. This CDR3 contains 16 residues. Germline assignment: CDR1 DFQATT and CDR2 SNEGSKA (reference sequence). CDR3 protein: CSAQPVPGVGAGELFF. CDR3 DNA sequence: TGCAGTGCTCAACCGGTCCCGGGGGTCGGGGCCGGGGAGCTGTTTTTT.

This clonotype was seen repeatedly, ten times or more. The chain combines TRBV20-1 with TRBJ2-5, with 7 bases that match TRBD1. V lost 6 bases to trimming and J lost 4 bases; unmatched junction nucleotides: 2. From germline, CDR1 is DFQATT and CDR2 SNEGSKA (reference sequence). The CDR3 is 11 residues long. The CDR3 spells CSATGVETQYF. In nucleotides, the CDR3 is TGCAGTGCCACAGGGGTAGAGACCCAGTACTTC.

This chain uses TRBV20-1 with TRBJ2-5; 11 bases align to TRBD2. Looked up from germline, CDR1 is DFQATT and CDR2 is SNEGSKA (reference sequence). The CDR3 spans 14 residues. The J segment lost 6 bases and the V segment lost 2 bases, leaving 5 bases of the junction unmatched. The CDR3 nucleotides are TGCAGTGCTAGATTAGCGGGGGGGCCGCAGACCCAGTACTTC. This codes for CSARLAGGPQTQYF.

This clonotype was seen at least ten times. V is TRBV5-6 and J is TRBJ2-2; no definite D call. V lost 3 bases, J lost 4 bases, and 4 bases lay in between. This CDR3 spans 12 amino acids. The germline V gene has CDR1 SGHDT and CDR2 YYEEEE. CDR3 protein: CASSSGTGELFF. In DNA, the CDR3 is TGTGCCAGCAGCTCGGGCACCGGGGAGCTGTTTTTT.

This clonotype was seen more than once but under ten times. This chain joins TRBV20-1 and TRBJ2-3; D gene unclear. Trimming stripped 3 bases from V and 2 bases from J, with 3 bases between. CDR1 is DFQATT, CDR2 SNEGSKA, per germline (reference sequence). The CDR3 loop spans 11 amino acids. The CDR3 DNA reads as TGCAGTGCTAGCAACACAGATACGCAGTATTTT. This translates into CSASNTDTQYF.

The chain has TRBV6-1 and TRBJ1-5; D possibly corresponds to TRBD1 (5 bases). The ends were cut back, 6 bases at V and 3 bases at J, with 12 bases in the middle. Germline V gene data show CDR1 as MNHNS and CDR2 as SASEGT. The CDR3 has 14 amino acids. The CDR3 DNA follows: TGTGCCAGCAGGCCACAAGGGGTCAATCAGCCCCAGCATTTT. This codes for CASRPQGVNQPQHF.

This clonotype has ten or more counts. In DNA form, the CDR3 reads TGTGCCAGCAGCGTCCACAATGAGCAGTTCTTC. This encodes CASSVHNEQFF. The J gene is TRBJ2-1, the V gene TRBV5-6, with unresolved D. The CDR3 contains 11 residues. CDR1 is SGHDT and CDR2 is YYEEEE in the germline V gene. The ends were cut back, 4 bases at V and 5 bases at J, with 4 bases in the middle.

Comment on this clonotype: A much larger clone lies a single base off, so this may be a read error. V gene TRBV7-2 combines with J gene TRBJ2-2, with D perhaps given as TRBD1 or TRBD2 (5 bases each). The ends were cut back, 3 bases at V and 7 bases at J, with 12 bases in the middle. The CDR3 contains 14 residues. The V gene's germline CDR1 is SGHTA and CDR2 FQGNSA. CDR3 DNA: TGTGCCAGCAGCTTTTCCGGGGCGAGCGGGGAGCTGTTTTTT. Translating it yields CASSFSGASGELFF.

A few counts support this clonotype. The genes are TRBV20-1 and TRBJ2-1; D is unclear. Germline assignment: CDR1 DFQATT and CDR2 SNEGSKA (reference sequence). The CDR3 is 14 residues long. V shed 1 base and J shed 5 bases, with 12 bases lying between them. This CDR3 reads CSARGATTNNEQFF. CDR3 DNA sequence: TGCAGTGCTAGAGGGGCCACCACGAACAATGAGCAGTTCTTC.

This clonotype was counted only a few times. The chain combines TRBV29-1 with TRBJ1-2; 7 positions agree with TRBD1. The length of the CDR3 is 13 residues. The germline V gene encodes CDR1 SQVTM and CDR2 ANQGSEA. The trim removed 3 bases at V and 6 bases at J, leaving 7 bases unmatched. CDR3 protein: CSVERGGRNGYTF. CDR3 nucleotide sequence: TGCAGCGTTGAGAGAGGGGGCAGGAATGGCTACACCTTC.

This chain joins TRBV25-1 and TRBJ2-7; 7 nucleotides line up with TRBD2. V lost 1 base to trimming and J lost 3 bases; unmatched junction nucleotides: 9. The CDR3 is made up of 16 amino acids. CDR1 and CDR2 from the germline V gene are MGHDK and SYGVNS. Written as DNA, the CDR3 is TGTGCCAGCAGTGAATGGGAGGGGAGCAGAGTCTACGAGCAGTACTTC. As protein: CASSEWEGSRVYEQYF.

The chain combines TRBV5-1 with TRBJ2-7; maybe TRBD2 (5 bases). Germline V lookup: CDR1 SGHRS, CDR2 YFSETQ. This CDR3 has 17 residues. V dropped 0 bases and J dropped 2 bases, with 18 bases sitting between them. The CDR3 DNA sequence: TGCGCCAGCAGCTTGGGGGTAGCTAGCAGAGAAGCCTACGAGCAGTACTTC. Its protein product is CASSLGVASREAYEQYF.

The chain recombines TRBV21-1 with TRBJ2-3; the table's D call of TRBD2 was not tested on the DNA. TRBV21-1 is noted as a pseudogene. The CDR3 is made up of 17 amino acids. The CDR3 protein is CASSQGGTRGRTDTQYF. The CDR3 bases are TGTGCCAGCAGCCAAGGGGGGACTAGGGGACGCACAGATACGCAGTATTTT.

This clonotype appeared many times. The chain links TRBV3-1 to TRBJ1-1, with TRBD1 as a possible D gene (5 bases). Trimming left V 10 bases short and J 11 bases short, with 14 bases between. This CDR3 comprises 10 residues. Germline loops: CDR1 LGHDT, CDR2 YNNKEL (reference sequence). The CDR3 loop is CAIMGVRAFF. The CDR3 coding sequence is TGTGCCATTATGGGGGTGAGGGCTTTCTTT.

This clonotype came up many times. The chain uses TRBV20-1 and TRBJ1-1, with D hard to call. Germline V gene lookup returns CDR1 DFQATT and CDR2 SNEGSKA (reference sequence). The CDR3 contains 13 residues. Trimming removed 3 bases at V and 7 bases at J, with 15 bases between. The CDR3 DNA reads as TGCAGTGCTAGGAGAGGGTCAGGAGGTGAAGCTTTCTTT. It yields the protein CSARRGSGGEAFF.

This clonotype showed up just a few times. The chain uses TRBV14 and TRBJ2-3; maybe TRBD2 (5 bases). The CDR3 runs to 13 residues. The germline CDR1 and CDR2 sequences are SGHDN and FVKESK. Trimming left V 0 bases short and J 11 bases short, with 12 bases between. CDR3 protein: CASSQEIGDWQYF. The CDR3 DNA reads TGTGCCAGCAGCCAAGAAATCGGGGATTGGCAGTATTTT.

There are many counts of this clonotype. The rearrangement joins TRBV10-3 to TRBJ2-5, with TRBD2 matching 9 bases. Looked up from germline, CDR1 is ENHRY and CDR2 is SYGVKD. CDR3 length equals 13 residues. V was clipped by 6 bases and J by 2 bases; unmatched bases: 1. CDR3 nucleotides: TGTGCCATCAGCGCGGGGGGGCAAGAGACCCAGTACTTC. Encoded protein: CAISAGGQETQYF.